These 21 T cell receptor beta chains originate from one sample sequenced in a study of blood T cell repertoires in COVID-19. Libraries were prepared by immunoSEQ multiplex PCR; TCRdb keeps only in-frame clonotypes and omits some of them. This sample has 310,000 or so clones, with 85% to 90% found just once. Material: peripheral blood. The receptor source for this set is a man between 65 and 85 years old with acute or convalescent COVID-19.

The V and J genes are TRBV3-1 (or the pseudogene TRBV3-2) and TRBJ1-2; 9 bases line up with TRBD1. The J segment lost 9 bases and the V segment lost 0 bases, leaving 5 bases of the junction unmatched. Germline V gene lookup returns CDR1 LGHDT and CDR2 YNNKEL (reference sequence). CDR3 size: 14 residues. The CDR3 is CASSQEGQGHCYTF. The CDR3 bases are TGTGCCAGCAGCCAAGAAGGACAGGGGCATTGCTACACCTTC.

The chain is built from TRBV4-2 and TRBJ1-5; 10 bases align to TRBD1. Germline loops: CDR1 LGHNA, CDR2 YNFKEQ. The CDR3 sequence is 18 residues long. V was clipped by 0 bases and J by 3 bases; unmatched bases: 8. CDR3 loop: CASSQDRWGQGTNQPQHF. The DNA of the CDR3 is TGTGCCAGCAGCCAAGATCGTTGGGGACAGGGGACCAATCAGCCCCAGCATTTT.

As regards this clone: Distinct nucleotide sequences in the sample also encode this CDR3. The V and J genes are TRBV7-2 and TRBJ2-3; 11 positions agree with TRBD2. Germline V lookup: CDR1 SGHTA, CDR2 FQGNSA. V trimming: 5 bases; J trimming: 0 bases; junction bases outside the gene matches: 4. This CDR3 region has 16 residues. The CDR3 nucleotides are TGTGCCAGCAGCCCCCGACTAGCGGGAAGCACAGATACGCAGTATTTT. It is translated as CASSPRLAGSTDTQYF.

This sequence joins TRBV28 and TRBJ1-6; TRBD1 matches 8 bases. Germline assignment: CDR1 MDHEN and CDR2 SYDVKM. Trimming cost V 5 bases and J 9 bases; bases outside gene matches: 9. The CDR3 has 15 amino acids. The CDR3: CASSRPQGEGSPLHF. CDR3 DNA: TGTGCCAGCAGTAGACCACAGGGGGAAGGTTCACCCCTCCACTTT.

This chain links TRBV11-2 with TRBJ1-2; no definite D call. Germline V gene lookup returns CDR1 SGHAT and CDR2 FQNNGV. This CDR3 is 12 amino acids long. The V end was cut by 5 bases, the J end by 8 bases, with 12 bases between. The CDR3 sequence is CASSMEARGYTF. CDR3 coding DNA: TGTGCCAGCAGCATGGAGGCCAGGGGCTACACCTTC.

There are a few counts of this clone. The genes are TRBV7-2 and TRBJ1-6, with no clear D. CDR1 is SGHTA and CDR2 is FQGNSA in the germline V gene. Deletions cut 1 base from V and 7 bases from J, with 11 bases between. This CDR3 spans 15 amino acids. CDR3: CASSLGQIQNSPLHF. CDR3 DNA sequence: TGTGCCAGCAGCTTAGGTCAGATTCAGAATTCACCCCTCCACTTT.

The chain recombines TRBV4-1 with TRBJ1-1; D possibly corresponds to TRBD1 (5 bases). V shed 4 bases and J shed 1 base, with 16 bases lying between them. Germline V gene sequence: CDR1 MGHRA, CDR2 YSYEKL. The CDR3 covers 16 residues. In DNA, the CDR3 is TGCGCCAGCAGCCGCGGAGGGGTGACACCGAACACTGAAGCTTTCTTT. Its protein product is CASSRGGVTPNTEAFF.

This sequence joins TRBV27 and TRBJ1-4; 8 bases agree with TRBD1. Looked up from germline, CDR1 is MNHEY and CDR2 is SMNVEV (reference sequence). The trim removed 3 bases at V and 7 bases at J, leaving 7 bases unmatched. The CDR3 is 15 residues long. CDR3 bases: TGTGCCAGCAGTTTCTCCAGGGGGCTAAGTGAAAAACTGTTTTTT. This gives the protein CASSFSRGLSEKLFF.

V usage is TRBV11-2 and J usage is TRBJ2-5; 9 nucleotides line up with TRBD2. With V trimmed by 2 bases and J by 5 bases, 12 bases remained unmatched. This CDR3 is built from 17 residues. CDR1 is SGHAT, CDR2 FQNNGV, per germline. CDR3 nucleotide sequence: TGTGCCAGCAGCTTAATTCATCCGCGGGGGGGCTTGGAGACCCAGTACTTC. As protein: CASSLIHPRGGLETQYF.

J is TRBJ1-2 and V is TRBV4-1; 10 bases fit TRBD1. Germline CDR1 MGHRA, CDR2 YSYEKL. J lost 8 bases, V lost 1 base, and 10 bases had no gene match. The CDR3 sequence is 16 residues long. DNA for the CDR3: TGCGCCAGCAGCCAAGGGGGGACAGGGGTACCGGGCGGCTACACCTTC. Protein: CASSQGGTGVPGGYTF.

The V and J genes are TRBV10-3 and TRBJ1-2; TRBD1 might be the D (6 bases). This CDR3 comprises 16 residues. Trimming left V 6 bases short and J 0 bases short, with 17 bases between. CDR1 and CDR2 (germline): ENHRY, SYGVKD. In nucleotides, the CDR3 is TGTGCCATCAGAACAACAGGGTCCTTAACTAACTATGGCTACACCTTC. This sequence encodes CAIRTTGSLTNYGYTF.

The chain combines TRBV20-1 with TRBJ2-1; D may be TRBD1 (6 bases). CDR1 is DFQATT and CDR2 is SNEGSKA in the germline V gene (reference sequence). The CDR3 extends over 19 amino acids. Trimming removed 3 bases at V and 5 bases at J, with 29 bases between. The CDR3 loop is CSASQGRTAFWVKDNEQFF. As DNA, the CDR3 is TGCAGTGCTAGTCAGGGGCGGACGGCTTTTTGGGTGAAAGACAATGAGCAGTTCTTC.

The rearrangement uses TRBV5-4 and TRBJ1-3; D unclear. CDR1 SGHNT and CDR2 YYREEE come from the germline V gene (reference sequence). With 4 bases removed from V and 6 bases from J, the gap between germline ends came to 11 bases. The CDR3 runs to 13 residues. This chain's CDR3 is CASSESIANTIYF. CDR3 sequence (DNA): TGTGCCAGCAGCGAATCGATAGCAAACACCATATATTTT.

The rearrangement links TRBV11-2 to TRBJ1-2, with TRBD1 matching 8 bases. V lost 4 bases, J lost 4 bases, and 8 bases stayed unmatched. The CDR3 is made up of 15 amino acids. The germline V gene encodes CDR1 SGHAT and CDR2 FQNNGV. The CDR3 spells CASSSRTGWSYGYTF. CDR3 in DNA: TGTGCCAGCAGCTCACGGACAGGGTGGAGCTATGGCTACACCTTC.

This chain joins TRBV7-9 and TRBJ2-7, with TRBD2 as a possible D gene (5 bases). In germline, CDR1 is SEHNR, CDR2 FQNEAQ (reference sequence). The V and J ends lost 2 bases and 4 bases respectively, with 6 bases between them. The CDR3 consists of 12 residues. The CDR3 DNA is TGTGCCAGCAGCTTAAGCGGTTACGAGCAGTACTTC. It specifies CASSLSGYEQYF. Together with reference TRBV7-9 and TRBJ2-7, the CDR3 gives the full variable domain: DTGVSQNPRHKITKRGQNVTFRCDPISEHNRLYWYRQTLGQGPEFLTYFQNEAQLEKSRLLSDRFSAERPKGSFSTLEIQRTEQGDSAMYLCASSLSGYEQYFGPGTRLTVT.

This chain uses TRBV6-5 with TRBJ1-6; no clear D. The V gene lost 0 bases and the J gene lost 7 bases, with 7 bases spanning the gap. Germline-derived CDR1 and CDR2 are MNHEY and SVGAGI. The CDR3 is made up of 14 amino acids. Here the CDR3 DNA reads TGTGCCAGCAGTTACTCGAGGAGAAATTCACCCCTCCACTTT. It is translated as CASSYSRRNSPLHF.

The chain recombines TRBV5-1 with TRBJ2-5, with D possibly being TRBD1 (5 bases). Trimming took 1 base from V and 2 from J, leaving 6 bases between them. The CDR3 runs 13 residues. Germline V gene data show CDR1 as SGHRS and CDR2 as YFSETQ. CDR3 protein: CASSLRGQETQYF. DNA of the CDR3: TGCGCCAGCAGCTTGAGGGGACAAGAGACCCAGTACTTC.

The chain joins TRBV30 to TRBJ2-5, with 7 bases fitting TRBD2. V lost 1 base, J lost 4 bases, and 3 bases stayed unmatched. This CDR3 has 13 amino acids. CDR1 and CDR2 (germline): GTSNPN, SVGIG (reference sequence). CDR3 region: CAWSGGTTETQYF. Here the CDR3 DNA reads TGTGCCTGGAGTGGCGGGACTACAGAGACCCAGTACTTC.

The chain couples TRBV11-2 to TRBJ2-1; D is possibly TRBD2 (6 bases). This CDR3 is 17 amino acids long. The V gene lost 6 bases and the J gene lost 8 bases, with 26 bases spanning the gap. CDR1 and CDR2 from the germline V gene are SGHAT and FQNNGV. In DNA, the CDR3 is TGTGCCAGCAGATTAAATCCCGGGACGACCGGGGGATATGAGCAGTTCTTC. This translates into CASRLNPGTTGGYEQFF.

The CDR3 loop reads CASSQDLGEDTEAFF. CDR3 in DNA: TGCGCCAGCAGCCAAGATTTAGGGGAAGATACTGAAGCTTTCTTT. The chain recombines TRBV4-3 with TRBJ1-1, with D possibly matching TRBD1 (5 bases). Germline CDR1 and CDR2: LGHNA and YSLEER. V lost 0 bases to trimming and J lost 5 bases, with 13 bases between them. The CDR3 spans 15 residues.

This clone came up a few times. The chain couples TRBV7-9 to TRBJ2-2, with 9 bases matching TRBD2. This CDR3 spans 16 amino acids. V lost 5 bases and J lost 5; bases outside the gene matches: 9. Germline V gene lookup returns CDR1 SEHNR and CDR2 FQNEAQ (reference sequence). The CDR3 DNA sequence: TGTGCCAGCAGCAGGCCGGGACTAGCAAATACCGGGGAGCTGTTTTTT. It specifies CASSRPGLANTGELFF.